This is a list of T cell receptor beta chains from one sample in a study of blood T cell repertoires in COVID-19. The repertoire was sequenced with immunoSEQ multiplex PCR; TCRdb's copy has only in-frame clones and lacks some. The sample includes fewer than 350,000 clones, roughly 89% of them seen just once. Input material: PBMCs or T cells enriched from blood (not recorded which). The receptors were sampled from a woman in her 40s who had recovered from COVID-19. The CDR3 runs from the conserved cysteine through the conserved F or W. A D gene is named only where the DNA matches it firmly. Some rows have no size entry. The others give once, few or many, or a class for an expanded clone.

v_gene	abundance	j_gene	d_gene	CDR3nt	CDR3aa
TRBV5-1	.	TRBJ1-1	.	TGCGCCAGCAGCTTGGGGGTCAGGGGCAACACTGAAGCTTTCTTT	CASSLGVRGNTEAFF
TRBV28	.	TRBJ1-5	.	TGTGCCAGCAGTTTACTTTCCCAGCCCCAGCATTTT	CASSLLSQPQHF
TRBV13	once	TRBJ2-7	TRBD1	TGTGCCAGCAGCCCTGGGACAGGGGGCCCCTACGAGCAGTACTTC	CASSPGTGGPYEQYF
TRBV6-5	.	TRBJ1-5	TRBD1	TGTGCCAGCAGTTACGGACAGGGCTATCAGCCCCAGCATTTT	CASSYGQGYQPQHF
TRBV4-2	.	TRBJ2-1	TRBD2	TGTGCCAGCAGCCTCCGCCACGGACTAGCGGGACCGAAGCCCTACAATGAGCAGTTCTTC	CASSLRHGLAGPKPYNEQFF
TRBV19	.	TRBJ2-7	TRBD2	TGTGCCAGTAACTCCGGGACTAGTGACTACGAGCAGTACTTC	CASNSGTSDYEQYF
TRBV7-6	.	TRBJ2-1	.	TGTGCCAGCAGCCAGGGGGGATTGAGCGAGCAGTTCTTC	CASSQGGLSEQFF
TRBV3-1/TRBV3-2	.	TRBJ1-4	.	TGTGCCAGCAGCCTCGTTAGTCCTCCGGGGGGACTGTTTTTT	CASSLVSPPGGLFF
TRBV28	.	TRBJ1-3	.	TGTGCCAGCAGTACGCCCCCGCCGGCTGGAAACACCATATATTTT	CASSTPPPAGNTIYF
TRBV11-1	.	TRBJ2-7	TRBD2	TGTGCCAGCAGCCACGGACTAGCGGGAGTCGACGAGCAGTACTTC	CASSHGLAGVDEQYF
TRBV11-2	.	TRBJ1-2	TRBD1	TGTGCCAGCAGCTCGGCGTGGGACAGAGATTATGGCTACACCTTC	CASSSAWDRDYGYTF
TRBV30	.	TRBJ2-1	.	TGTGCCTGGAGTGAGATCGGGATGCGGTATGAGCAGTTCTTC	CAWSEIGMRYEQFF
TRBV7-9	.	TRBJ1-6	.	TGTGCCAGCAGCTTAATTACAGGAGGGTTCCTCCACTTT	CASSLITGGFLHF
TRBV29-1	.	TRBJ2-7	TRBD2	TGCAGCGTACATAGCGGGAGCTTAAACGAGCAGTACTTC	CSVHSGSLNEQYF
TRBV28	.	TRBJ2-7	TRBD2	TGTGCCCACCGGCAGACTAGCGGAGGGGGAGAGCAGTACTTC	CAHRQTSGGGEQYF
TRBV28	.	TRBJ1-4	TRBD1	TGTGCCAGCAGCCTGACAGGGGATGGCTCCTATGAAAAACTGTTTTTT	CASSLTGDGSYEKLFF
TRBV28	.	TRBJ1-4	.	TGTGCCAGCAGCCCCAGTGCTTTATACGAAAAACTGTTTTTT	CASSPSALYEKLFF
TRBV30	.	TRBJ1-1	TRBD1	TGTGCCTGGAGTGCATGGACAGGTAACGAAGCTTTCTTT	CAWSAWTGNEAFF
TRBV5-1	.	TRBJ2-2	TRBD2	TGCGCCAGCAGCTTCGCGGGAGGGAACACCGGGGAGCTGTTTTTT	CASSFAGGNTGELFF
TRBV7-9	few	TRBJ2-5	.	TGTGCCAGCAGCTACAGTGAGACCCAGTACTTC	CASSYSETQYF